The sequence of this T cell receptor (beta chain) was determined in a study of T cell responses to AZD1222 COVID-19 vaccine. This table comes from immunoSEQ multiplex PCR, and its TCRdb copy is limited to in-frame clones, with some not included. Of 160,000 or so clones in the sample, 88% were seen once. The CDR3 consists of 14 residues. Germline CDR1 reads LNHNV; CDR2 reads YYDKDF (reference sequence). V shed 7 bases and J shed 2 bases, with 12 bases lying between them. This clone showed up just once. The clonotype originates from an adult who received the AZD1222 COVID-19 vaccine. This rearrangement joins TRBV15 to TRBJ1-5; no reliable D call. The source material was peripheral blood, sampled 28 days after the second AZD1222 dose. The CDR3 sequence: CATNKEVGNQPQHF. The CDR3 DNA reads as TGTGCCACCAACAAGGAGGTTGGCAATCAGCCCCAGCATTTT.